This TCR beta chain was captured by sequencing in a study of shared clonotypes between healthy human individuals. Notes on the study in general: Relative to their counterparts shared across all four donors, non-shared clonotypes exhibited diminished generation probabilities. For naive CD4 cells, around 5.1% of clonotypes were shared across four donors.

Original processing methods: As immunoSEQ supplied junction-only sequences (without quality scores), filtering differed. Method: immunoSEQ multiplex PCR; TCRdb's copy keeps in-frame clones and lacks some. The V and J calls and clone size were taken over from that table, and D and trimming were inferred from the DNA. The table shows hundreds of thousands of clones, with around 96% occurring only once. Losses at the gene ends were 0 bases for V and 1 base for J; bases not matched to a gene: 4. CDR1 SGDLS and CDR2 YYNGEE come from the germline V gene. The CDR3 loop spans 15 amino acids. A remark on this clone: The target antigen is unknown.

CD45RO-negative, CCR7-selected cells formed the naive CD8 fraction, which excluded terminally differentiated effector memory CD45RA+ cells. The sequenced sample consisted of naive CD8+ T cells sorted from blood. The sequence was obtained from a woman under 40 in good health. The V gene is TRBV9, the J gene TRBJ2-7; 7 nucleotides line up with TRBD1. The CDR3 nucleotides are TGTGCCAGCAGCGTAGAAGGGACAGAGTCCTACGAGCAGTACTTC. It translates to CASSVEGTESYEQYF.